This paragraph covers one T cell receptor (beta chain) sequence. The antigen remains unidentified. The data stem from a study of neoadjuvant anti-PD-1 for oral cavity cancer. Overall study context: Most patients had three to four biweekly doses of 3 mg/kg nivolumab before resection. Study-wide findings and caveats: Each response group had just a few patients in TCR analyses.

Germline V gene data show CDR1 as SGHRS and CDR2 as YFSETQ. This CDR3 spans 11 amino acids. Trimming took off 2 bases at V and 4 bases at J, with 3 bases between the two ends. Time point given: after neoadjuvant nivolumab, at surgical resection. Method: immunoSEQ multiplex PCR; TCRdb's copy keeps in-frame clones and lacks some. The sample includes about 14,000 clones, 60% to 75% of them seen just once. The rearrangement uses TRBV5-1 and TRBJ1-1; the D is unclear. The specimen was PBMCs, collected after nivolumab (anti-PD-1) treatment. This clonotype was obtained from a person aged 35 to 85 with oral cavity squamous cell carcinoma. CDR3 DNA: TGCGCCAGCAGCTTAGGCACTGAAGCTTTCTTT. Translated, it gives CASSLGTEAFF.